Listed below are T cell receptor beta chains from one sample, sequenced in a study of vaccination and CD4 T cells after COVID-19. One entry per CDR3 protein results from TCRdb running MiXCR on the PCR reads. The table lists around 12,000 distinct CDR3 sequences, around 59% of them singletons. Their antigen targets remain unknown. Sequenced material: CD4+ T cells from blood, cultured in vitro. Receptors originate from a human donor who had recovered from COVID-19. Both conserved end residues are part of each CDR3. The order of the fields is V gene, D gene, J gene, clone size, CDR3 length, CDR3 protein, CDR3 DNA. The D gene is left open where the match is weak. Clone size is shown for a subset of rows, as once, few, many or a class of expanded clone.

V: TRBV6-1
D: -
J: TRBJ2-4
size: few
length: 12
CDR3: CASRDNINIQYF
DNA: TGTGCCAGCAGGGACAACATAAACATTCAGTACTTC

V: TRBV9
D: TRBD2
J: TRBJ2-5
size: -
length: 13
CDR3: CASSETGGETQYF
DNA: TGTGCCAGTTCCGAAACGGGGGGGGAGACCCAGTACTTC

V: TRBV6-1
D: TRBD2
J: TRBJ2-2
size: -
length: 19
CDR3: CASRGTSGRRGLNTGELFF
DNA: TGTGCCAGCAGAGGGACTAGCGGGAGGAGGGGTTTGAACACCGGGGAGCTGTTTTTT

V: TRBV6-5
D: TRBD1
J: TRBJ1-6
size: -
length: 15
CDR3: CASSYEGATHSPLHF
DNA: TGTGCCAGCAGTTACGAGGGGGCCACTCATTCACCCCTCCACTTT

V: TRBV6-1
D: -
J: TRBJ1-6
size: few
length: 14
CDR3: CASNTAGNNSPLHF
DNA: TGTGCCAGTAATACCGCCGGGAATAATTCACCCCTCCACTTT

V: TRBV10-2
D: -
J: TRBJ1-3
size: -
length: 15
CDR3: CASSEREDSGNTIYF
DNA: TGCGCCAGCAGTGAAAGGGAAGACTCTGGAAACACCATATATTTT

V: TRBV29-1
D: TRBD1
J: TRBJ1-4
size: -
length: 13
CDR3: CSVGGQANEKLFF
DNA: TGCAGCGTTGGGGGACAGGCTAATGAAAAACTGTTTTTT

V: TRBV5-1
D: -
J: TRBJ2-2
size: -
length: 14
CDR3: CAWAARPNTGELFF
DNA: TGCGCCTGGGCGGCGAGACCGAACACCGGGGAGCTGTTTTTT

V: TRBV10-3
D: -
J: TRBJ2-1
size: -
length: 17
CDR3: CAISEGQALGPNNEQFF
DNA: TGTGCCATCAGTGAAGGTCAGGCCTTGGGGCCGAACAATGAGCAGTTCTTC

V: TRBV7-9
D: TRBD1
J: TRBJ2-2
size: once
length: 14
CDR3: CASSGTGGTGELFF
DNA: TGTGCCAGCAGCGGGACAGGGGGTACCGGGGAGCTGTTTTTT

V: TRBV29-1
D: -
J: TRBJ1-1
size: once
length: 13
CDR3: CSVLGRGNTEAFF
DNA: TGCAGCGTTTTGGGTCGAGGGAACACTGAAGCTTTCTTT

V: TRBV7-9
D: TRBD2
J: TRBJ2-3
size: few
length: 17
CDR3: CASSPRTSWDLTDTQYF
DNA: TGTGCCAGCAGCCCCCGGACTAGCTGGGATCTCACAGATACGCAGTATTTT

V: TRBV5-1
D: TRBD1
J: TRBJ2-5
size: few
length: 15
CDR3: CASSSPDREKWTQYF
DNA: TGCGCCAGCAGCAGTCCGGACAGGGAGAAATGGACCCAGTACTTC

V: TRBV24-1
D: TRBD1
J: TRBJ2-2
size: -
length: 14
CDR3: CATGDRGSTGELFF
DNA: TGTGCCACCGGAGACAGGGGGTCCACCGGGGAGCTGTTTTTT

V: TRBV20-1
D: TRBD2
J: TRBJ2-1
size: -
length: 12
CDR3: CSAALAGGIQFF
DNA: TGCAGTGCTGCCCTAGCGGGAGGTATTCAGTTCTTC

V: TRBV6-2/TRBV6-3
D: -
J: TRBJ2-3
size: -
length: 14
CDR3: CASRPDRNADTQYF
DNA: TGTGCCAGCAGGCCCGACAGGAACGCAGATACGCAGTATTTT

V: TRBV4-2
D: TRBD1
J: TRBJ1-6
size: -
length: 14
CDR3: CASSQGTGRSPLHF
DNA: TGTGCCAGCAGCCAAGGGACAGGGAGGTCACCCCTCCACTTT

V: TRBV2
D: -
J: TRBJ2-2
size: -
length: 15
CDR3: CASSSGGRDTGELFF
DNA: TGTGCCAGCAGCTCAGGAGGGCGGGACACCGGGGAGCTGTTTTTT

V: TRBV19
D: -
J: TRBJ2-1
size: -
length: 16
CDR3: CASSGSWRSSYNEQFF
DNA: TGTGCCAGTAGTGGTAGCTGGAGGAGCTCCTACAATGAGCAGTTCTTC

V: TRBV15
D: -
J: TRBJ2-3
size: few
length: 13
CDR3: CATRRVGADTQYF
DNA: TGTGCCACCAGGCGTGTGGGGGCAGATACGCAGTATTTT

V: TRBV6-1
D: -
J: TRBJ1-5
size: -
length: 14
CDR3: CASSPGGRNQPQHF
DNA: TGTGCCAGCAGCCCGGGGGGGCGGAATCAGCCCCAGCATTTT

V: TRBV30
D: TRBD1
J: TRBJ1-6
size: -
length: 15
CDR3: CACAPGTAGNSPLHF
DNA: TGTGCCTGCGCACCCGGGACAGCGGGAAATTCACCCCTCCACTTT

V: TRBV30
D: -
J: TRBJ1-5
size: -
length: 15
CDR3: CAWSRRGVNNQPQHF
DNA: TGTGCCTGGAGTCGGAGGGGGGTAAACAATCAGCCCCAGCATTTT

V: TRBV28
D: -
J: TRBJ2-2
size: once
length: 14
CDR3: CASARSGITGELFF
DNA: TGTGCCAGCGCCAGGTCGGGGATCACCGGGGAGCTGTTTTTT

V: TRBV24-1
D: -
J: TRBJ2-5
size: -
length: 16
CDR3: CATSLGGDRLQETQYF
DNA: TGTGCCACCAGTTTGGGAGGGGACAGGCTTCAAGAGACCCAGTACTTC

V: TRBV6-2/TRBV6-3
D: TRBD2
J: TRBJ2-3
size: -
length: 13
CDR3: CATAGGSTDTQYF
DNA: TGTGCCACCGCCGGGGGGTCCACAGATACGCAGTATTTT

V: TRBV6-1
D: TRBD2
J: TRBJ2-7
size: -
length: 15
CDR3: CASSEGASGSYGQYF
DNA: TGTGCCAGCAGTGAAGGGGCTAGCGGGAGTTACGGGCAGTACTTC

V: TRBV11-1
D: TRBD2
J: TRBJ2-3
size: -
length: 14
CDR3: CASSPTTSVDTQYF
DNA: TGTGCCAGCAGTCCAACGACTAGCGTAGATACGCAGTATTTT

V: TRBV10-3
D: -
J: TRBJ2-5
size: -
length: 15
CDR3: CAIKSGDLEKETQYF
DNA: TGTGCCATCAAATCAGGGGACTTGGAAAAAGAGACCCAGTACTTC

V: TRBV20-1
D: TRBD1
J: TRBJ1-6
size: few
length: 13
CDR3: CSAKTGVDSPLHF
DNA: TGCAGTGCTAAGACAGGGGTGGATTCACCCCTCCACTTT

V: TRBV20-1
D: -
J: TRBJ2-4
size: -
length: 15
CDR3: CSASLGNRVLNIQYF
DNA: TGCAGTGCTAGTTTGGGCAACAGGGTACTAAACATTCAGTACTTC